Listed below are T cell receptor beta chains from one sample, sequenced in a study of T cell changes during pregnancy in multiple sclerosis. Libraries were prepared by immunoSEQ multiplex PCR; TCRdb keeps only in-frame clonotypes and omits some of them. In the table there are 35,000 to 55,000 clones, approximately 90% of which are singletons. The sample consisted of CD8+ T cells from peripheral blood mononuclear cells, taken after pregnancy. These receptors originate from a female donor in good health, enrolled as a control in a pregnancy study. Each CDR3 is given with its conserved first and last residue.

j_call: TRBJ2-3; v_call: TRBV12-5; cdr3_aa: CASGLTGSDTQYF
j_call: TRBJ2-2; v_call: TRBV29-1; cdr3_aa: CSVSGGGESNTGELFF
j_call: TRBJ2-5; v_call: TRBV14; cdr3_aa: CASSRDRVETQYF
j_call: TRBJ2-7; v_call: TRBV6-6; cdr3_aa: CASSYSVGGSYEQYF
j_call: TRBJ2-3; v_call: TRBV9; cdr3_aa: CASSVPLAGGVTDTQYF
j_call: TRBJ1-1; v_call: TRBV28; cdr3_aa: CASRSSEAFF
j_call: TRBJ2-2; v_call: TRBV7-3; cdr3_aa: CASSFNTGELFF
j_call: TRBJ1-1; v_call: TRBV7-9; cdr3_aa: CASSVNTEAFF
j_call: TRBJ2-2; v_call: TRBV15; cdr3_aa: CATSRGDRGVGELFF
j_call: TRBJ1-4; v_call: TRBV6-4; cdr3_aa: CASSDGTGGSNEKLFF
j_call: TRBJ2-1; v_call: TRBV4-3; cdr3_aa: CASSQDERGGSYNEQFF
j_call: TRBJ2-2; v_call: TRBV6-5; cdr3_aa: CASGGGVGGELFF
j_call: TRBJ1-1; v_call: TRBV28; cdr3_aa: CASSLDSMNTEAFF
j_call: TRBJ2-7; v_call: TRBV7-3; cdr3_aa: CASSFDKSYEQYF
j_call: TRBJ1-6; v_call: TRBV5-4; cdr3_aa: CASSFFIGTADSPLHF
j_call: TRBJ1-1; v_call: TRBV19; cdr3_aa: CGTLLRTEAFF
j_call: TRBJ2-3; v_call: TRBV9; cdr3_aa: CASSVGGGQGATDTQYF
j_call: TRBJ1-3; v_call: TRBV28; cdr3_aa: CASSLSSAGDSSGNTIYF
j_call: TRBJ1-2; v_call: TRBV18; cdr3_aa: CASSPPLEGLEGDYGYTF
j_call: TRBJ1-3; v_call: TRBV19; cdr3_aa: CATSGLENTIYF
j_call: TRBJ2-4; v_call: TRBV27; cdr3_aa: CASSLGGGRNIQYF
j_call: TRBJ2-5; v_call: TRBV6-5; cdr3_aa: CASSSSYTDRAETQYF
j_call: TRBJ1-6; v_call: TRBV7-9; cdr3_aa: CASSGTDSPLHF
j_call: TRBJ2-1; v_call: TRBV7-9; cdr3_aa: CASGSTVGSSYNEQFF
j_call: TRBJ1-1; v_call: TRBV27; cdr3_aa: CASTPGGLAEAFF
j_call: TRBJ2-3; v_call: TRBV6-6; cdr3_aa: CASSYPGTGLRDTQYF
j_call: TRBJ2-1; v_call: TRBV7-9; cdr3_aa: CASSLATSGRTDEQFF
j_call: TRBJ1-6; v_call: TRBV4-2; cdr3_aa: CASSQDYPYNSPLHF